These 23 T cell receptor beta chains were all obtained from the same sample, sequenced in a study of T cell repertoires in cytomegalovirus infection. No antigen is known for these receptors. TCRdb itself ran the reads through MiXCR, one entry per CDR3 protein. The sample has under 500,000 distinct CDR3 sequences, about two fifths seen once. The sample consisted of cultured PBMCs, taken from culture after CMV antigen stimulation. The receptors were sampled from a human donor in good health (CMV status not recorded). Some clones in this sample may be carry-over from other donors' samples.

This clonotype was observed a few times. This sequence joins TRBV7-4 and TRBJ1-2; D unresolved. With 2 bases removed from V and 4 bases from J, the gap between germline ends came to 8 bases. The germline V gene has CDR1 SGHVT and CDR2 SQSDAQ. The CDR3 is made up of 13 amino acids. Here the CDR3 reads CASSLPLSYGYTF. Written as DNA, the CDR3 is TGTGCCAGCAGCTTACCTTTGTCCTATGGCTACACCTTC.

This clonotype was found a few times. The chain employs TRBV6-2 or TRBV6-3 and TRBJ2-5; D unclear. Trimming removed 0 bases at V and 1 base at J, with 9 bases between. This CDR3 has 15 amino acids. Germline assignment: CDR1 MNHEY and CDR2 SVGEGT. For the CDR3, the DNA is TGTGCCAGCAGTTACTCGTTCGTCGGCCAAGAGACCCAGTACTTC. The encoded protein is CASSYSFVGQETQYF.

This clonotype was seen a handful of times. V is TRBV7-6 and J is TRBJ2-7; 10 bases are shared with TRBD1. Germline values: CDR1 SGHVS, CDR2 FNYEAQ. There are 15 residues in the CDR3. Trimming took 8 bases from V and 4 from J; bases not matched to a gene: 11. CDR3 DNA: TGTGCCAGCTCCCCTTACCGGGACAGGGGTTACGAGCAGTACTTC. This encodes CASSPYRDRGYEQYF.

The rearrangement links TRBV7-2 to TRBJ2-7; a weak D match, TRBD2 (6 bases). The CDR3 extends over 14 amino acids. Trimming shortened V by 5 bases and J by 2 bases, and 13 bases separated the two germline ends. Looked up from germline, CDR1 is SGHTA and CDR2 is FQGNSA. The CDR3 DNA is TGTGCCAGCAGCCCTAGGAGGGACGCCTACGAGCAGTACTTC. Encoded protein: CASSPRRDAYEQYF.

The chain carries TRBV7-2 and TRBJ1-1; perhaps TRBD1 as D (5 bases). Germline V gene data show CDR1 as SGHTA and CDR2 as FQGNSA. The CDR3 covers 14 residues. The V gene lost 2 bases and the J gene lost 6 bases, with 13 bases spanning the gap. The CDR3: CASSLFNGRAEAFF. The CDR3 coding sequence is TGTGCCAGCAGCTTATTTAACGGCAGGGCTGAAGCTTTCTTT.

The chain joins TRBV19 to TRBJ2-7; 7 bases are a match to TRBD2. V dropped 5 bases and J dropped 0; count of bases not matched to a gene: 4. Germline values: CDR1 LNHDA, CDR2 SQIVND (reference sequence). The CDR3 is 14 amino acids. This chain's CDR3 is CASSEAGNSYEQYF. Here the CDR3 DNA reads TGTGCCAGTAGTGAAGCGGGAAACTCCTACGAGCAGTACTTC.

The chain has TRBV18 and TRBJ1-2; D is ambiguous. This CDR3 spans 11 amino acids. Germline lookup yields CDR1 KGHSH and CDR2 LQKENI. V lost 2 bases to trimming and J lost 3 bases, with 1 base between them. CDR3 residues: CASSPDYGYTF. Written as DNA, the CDR3 is TGTGCCAGCTCACCAGACTATGGCTACACCTTC.

CDR3 bases: TGTGCCAGCAGTGGAGATGCACGGATAGCGGAGAGCTCCTACAATGAGCAGTTCTTC. It codes for CASSGDARIAESSYNEQFF. J is TRBJ2-1 and V is TRBV6-2 or TRBV6-3; a weak D match, TRBD2 (6 bases). Germline lookup yields CDR1 MNHEY and CDR2 SVGEGT. The CDR3 is made up of 19 amino acids. The V gene lost 5 bases and the J gene lost 0 bases, with 23 bases spanning the gap.

This clonotype appeared a few times. The genes are TRBV5-4 and TRBJ2-5, with TRBD2 matching 8 bases. The CDR3 is 15 amino acids. From germline, CDR1 is SGHNT and CDR2 YYREEE (reference sequence). The V gene end was trimmed by 1 base and the J gene end by 2 bases; junction bases not matched to a gene: 4. CDR3 DNA: TGTGCCAGCAGCTTGTCGGCTAGCGGGCAAGAGACCCAGTACTTC. It specifies CASSLSASGQETQYF.

The chain couples TRBV6-2 or TRBV6-3 to TRBJ1-5; perhaps TRBD1 as D (6 bases). V dropped 4 bases and J dropped 1 base, with 14 bases sitting between them. CDR1 and CDR2 from the germline V gene are MNHEY and SVGEGT. CDR3 length equals 16 residues. The CDR3 DNA follows: TGTGCCAGCAGTTCCAGGGGAGGTCTCAGCAATCAGCCCCAGCATTTT. This sequence encodes CASSSRGGLSNQPQHF.

The CDR3 protein is CASSSQGYNGYTF. Written as DNA, the CDR3 is TGTGCCAGCAGCTCCCAGGGGTATAATGGCTACACCTTC. The chain combines TRBV7-2 with TRBJ1-2, with D possibly being TRBD1 (6 bases). Germline V gene data show CDR1 as SGHTA and CDR2 as FQGNSA. The CDR3 is made up of 13 amino acids. V shed 4 bases and J shed 6 bases, with 12 bases lying between them.

V is TRBV2 and J is TRBJ2-7; 9 bases match TRBD1. CDR3 length: 13 amino acids. The trim removed 9 bases at V and 5 bases at J, leaving 8 bases unmatched. Germline CDR1 is SNHLY and CDR2 is FYNNEI. The CDR3 loop reads CASRGTGLNEQYF. The CDR3 region has the DNA TGTGCCAGTCGTGGGACAGGGTTGAACGAGCAGTACTTC.

Only a few counts were recorded for this clonotype. This chain links TRBV7-2 with TRBJ2-7, with 11 bases fitting TRBD2. From germline, CDR1 is SGHTA and CDR2 FQGNSA. Trimming at V came to 5 bases and at J to 2 bases, leaving 5 bases not matched to a gene. This CDR3 is 15 amino acids long. CDR3 region: CASSKNSGGAYEQYF. CDR3 coding DNA: TGTGCCAGCAGCAAGAATAGCGGGGGGGCCTACGAGCAGTACTTC.

The rearrangement links TRBV28 to TRBJ2-7; unclear D gene. The CDR3 is 14 residues long. Per the germline V gene, CDR1 is MDHEN and CDR2 is SYDVKM. Deletions cut 3 bases from V and 0 bases from J, with 9 bases between. CDR3 amino acids: CASSLMGYSYEQYF. CDR3 in DNA: TGTGCCAGCAGTTTGATGGGCTACTCCTACGAGCAGTACTTC. Variable domain in full (rest from reference TRBV28 and TRBJ2-7): DVKVTQSSRYLVKRTGEKVFLECVQDMDHENMFWYRQDPGLGLRLIYFSYDVKMKEKGDIPEGYSVSREKKERFSLILESASTNQTSMYLCASSLMGYSYEQYFGPGTRLTVT.

The chain combines TRBV5-1 with TRBJ2-1; 10 nucleotides align to TRBD2. V lost 7 bases, J lost 2 bases, and 9 bases stayed unmatched. CDR1 and CDR2 (germline): SGHRS, YFSETQ. The CDR3 is 16 amino acids. The CDR3 spells CASAPRLAGAYNEQFF. The CDR3 region has the DNA TGCGCCAGCGCTCCCCGACTAGCGGGCGCCTACAATGAGCAGTTCTTC. The full variable domain, with the rest looked up from reference TRBV5-1 and TRBJ2-1, is KAGVTQTPRYLIKTRGQQVTLSCSPISGHRSVSWYQQTPGQGLQFLFEYFSETQRNKGNFPGRFSGRQFSNSRSEMNVSTLELGDSALYLCASAPRLAGAYNEQFFGPGTRLTVL.

The table lists this clonotype with a few counts. The V gene is TRBV11-2, the J gene TRBJ1-1; D perhaps matches TRBD1 (6 bases). Per the germline V gene, CDR1 is SGHAT and CDR2 is FQNNGV. Between the trimmed V and J ends, which lost 0 bases and 4 bases, there was a span of 24 bases. This CDR3 is 19 amino acids long. The CDR3 nucleotides read TGTGCCAGCAGCTTAGACCCCGACACCGGGACACCAGCCCCCACTGAAGCTTTCTTT. It translates to CASSLDPDTGTPAPTEAFF.

This clonotype was recorded a few times. The rearrangement links TRBV25-1 to TRBJ2-5; no clear D gene. Germline V gene lookup returns CDR1 MGHDK and CDR2 SYGVNS. V was trimmed by 7 bases and J by 5 bases, leaving 17 bases between them. This CDR3 has 14 residues. Here the CDR3 reads CASTPLRSVETQYF. CDR3 DNA sequence: TGTGCCAGCACCCCGCTCAGATCGGTGGAGACCCAGTACTTC.

The J gene is TRBJ1-1, the V gene TRBV20-1; tentatively, D is TRBD1 (5 bases). V lost 6 bases and J 9 bases, leaving 17 bases between the germline ends. The CDR3 length is 12 residues. Germline-derived CDR1 and CDR2 are DFQATT and SNEGSKA (reference sequence). The CDR3 bases are TGCAGTGCCACACGGGACGATTGGAAAGCTTTCTTT. Its protein is CSATRDDWKAFF.

V gene TRBV20-1 combines with J gene TRBJ1-4; D is uncertain. The germline V and J ends were trimmed by 3 bases and 8 bases, with 13 bases remaining between them. CDR3 length: 13 amino acids. The V gene's germline CDR1 is DFQATT and CDR2 SNEGSKA (reference sequence). CDR3 sequence: CSASAGMGEKLFF. In nucleotides, the CDR3 is TGCAGTGCTAGCGCTGGGATGGGGGAAAAACTGTTTTTT.

This clonotype occurred a few times. The chain carries TRBV7-2 and TRBJ2-5; no definite D call. Trimming pared 3 bases from V and 3 bases from J, leaving 8 bases between. Looked up from germline, CDR1 is SGHTA and CDR2 is FQGNSA. The CDR3 contains 13 residues. The CDR3 region has the DNA TGTGCCAGCAGCTTCAGGCACGAAGAGACCCAGTACTTC. Translating it yields CASSFRHEETQYF.

This clonotype was seen a single time. The chain links TRBV20-1 to TRBJ2-7; D call uncertain. Germline CDR1 is DFQATT and CDR2 is SNEGSKA (reference sequence). The V end was cut by 6 bases, the J end by 5 bases, with 14 bases between. The CDR3 sequence is 12 residues long. CDR3 sequence: CSAPLNPDEQYF. DNA of the CDR3: TGCAGTGCGCCTTTAAACCCGGACGAGCAGTACTTC.

The rearrangement links TRBV6-2 or TRBV6-3 to TRBJ2-3; 8 bases map to TRBD2. CDR3 length: 15 residues. The J segment lost 3 bases and the V segment lost 10 bases, leaving 12 bases of the junction unmatched. Germline V gene lookup returns CDR1 MNHEY and CDR2 SVGEGT. Written as DNA, the CDR3 is TGTGCCACCTTAGGCCCGCGGGAGGCTACAGATACGCAGTATTTT. Its translation is CATLGPREATDTQYF.

This clonotype was seen a single time. V is TRBV12-3 or TRBV12-4 and J is TRBJ1-1, with D possibly being TRBD1 (5 bases). CDR3 length: 15 residues. V dropped 10 bases and J dropped 6 bases, with 24 bases sitting between them. The CDR3 DNA sequence: TGTGCCACCCTCAACTGGGGGGGGATGGTCTCTGAAGCTTTCTTT. Amino acids: CATLNWGGMVSEAFF.